This T cell receptor beta chain derives from a study of CD8+ T cells in alopecia areata. Findings and caveats of the study: Elevated clonality characterized lesional scalp relative to normal scalp, particularly in alopecia totalis/universalis. On tofacitinib, scalp clonality and expanded CD8+ clones among top 100 fell significantly.

As regards this clone: Its antigen is currently unknown.

cDNA reverse transcribed from extracted RNA served as the sequencing template. Sequencing was performed with immunoSEQ multiplex PCR; in TCRdb, only in-frame clones are kept and a portion is missing. The sample has 80,000 to 95,000 clones; 44% are singletons. Treatment here: oral pan-JAK inhibitor, 5-10 mg twice daily. Per the germline V gene, CDR1 is MNHEY and CDR2 is SVGAGI. V lost 2 bases, J lost 7 bases, and 14 bases lay in between. This CDR3 spans 15 amino acids. Sequencing used CD8+ T cells sorted from blood, obtained at week 24, from a patient treated with tofacitinib. The sequence was collected from a human donor with alopecia areata. The chain uses TRBV6-5 and TRBJ2-2; D perhaps matches TRBD2 (7 bases). The CDR3 region has the DNA TGTGCCAGCAGTTACGGGGGGGGCGCGAGCGGGGAGCTGTTTTTT. This gives the protein CASSYGGGASGELFF.